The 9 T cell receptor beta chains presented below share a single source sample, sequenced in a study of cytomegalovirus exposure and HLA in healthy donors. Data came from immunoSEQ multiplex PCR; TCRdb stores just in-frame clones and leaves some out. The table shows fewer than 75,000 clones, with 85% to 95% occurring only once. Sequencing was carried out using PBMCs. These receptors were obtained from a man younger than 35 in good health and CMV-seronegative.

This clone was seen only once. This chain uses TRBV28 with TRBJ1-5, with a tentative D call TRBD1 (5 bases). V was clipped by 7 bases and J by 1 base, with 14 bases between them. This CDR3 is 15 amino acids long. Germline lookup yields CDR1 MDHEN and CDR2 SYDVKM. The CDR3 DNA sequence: TGTGCCAGCAACCAACAGGCGATGAGCAATCAGCCCCAGCATTTT. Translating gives CASNQQAMSNQPQHF.

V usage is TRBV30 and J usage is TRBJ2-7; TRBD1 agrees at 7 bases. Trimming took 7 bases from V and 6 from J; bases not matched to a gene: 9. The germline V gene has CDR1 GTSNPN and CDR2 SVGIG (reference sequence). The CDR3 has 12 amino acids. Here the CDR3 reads CAYTGDLGEQYF. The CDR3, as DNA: TGTGCCTACACAGGGGATTTGGGCGAGCAGTACTTC. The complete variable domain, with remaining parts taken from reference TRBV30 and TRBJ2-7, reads SQTIHQWPATLVQPVGSPLSLECTVEGTSNPNLYWYRQAAGRGLQLLFYSVGIGQISSEVPQNLSASRPQDRQFILSSKKLLLSDSGFYLCAYTGDLGEQYFGPGTRLTVT.

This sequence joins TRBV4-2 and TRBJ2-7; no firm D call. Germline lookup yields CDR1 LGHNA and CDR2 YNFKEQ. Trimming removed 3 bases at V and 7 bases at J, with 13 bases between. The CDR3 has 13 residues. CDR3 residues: CASSHLLSGEQYF. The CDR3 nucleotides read TGTGCCAGCAGCCACCTCCTATCGGGTGAGCAGTACTTC.

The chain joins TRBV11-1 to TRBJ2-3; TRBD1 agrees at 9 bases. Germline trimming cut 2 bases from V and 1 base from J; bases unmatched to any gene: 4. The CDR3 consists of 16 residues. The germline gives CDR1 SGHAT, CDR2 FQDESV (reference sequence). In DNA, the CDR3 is TGTGCCAGCAGCTTACCGGGACAGGGAGGCACAGATACGCAGTATTTT. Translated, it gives CASSLPGQGGTDTQYF.

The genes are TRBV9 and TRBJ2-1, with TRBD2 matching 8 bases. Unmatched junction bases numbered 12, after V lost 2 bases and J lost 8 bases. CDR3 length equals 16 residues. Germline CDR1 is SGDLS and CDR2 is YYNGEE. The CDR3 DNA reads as TGTGCCAGCAGCGTCTTGAGCGGGGGATTTAAGGATGAGCAGTTCTTC. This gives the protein CASSVLSGGFKDEQFF.

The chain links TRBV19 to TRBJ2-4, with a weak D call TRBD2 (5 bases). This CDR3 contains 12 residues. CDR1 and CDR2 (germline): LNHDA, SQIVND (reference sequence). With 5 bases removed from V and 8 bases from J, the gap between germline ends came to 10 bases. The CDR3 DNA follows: TGTGCCAGTAGTGTGGTCGGGGACATTCAGTACTTC. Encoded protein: CASSVVGDIQYF. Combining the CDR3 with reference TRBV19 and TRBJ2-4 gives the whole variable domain DGGITQSPKYLFRKEGQNVTLSCEQNLNHDAMYWYRQDPGQGLRLIYYSQIVNDFQKGDIAEGYSVSREKKESFPLTVTSAQKNPTAFYLCASSVVGDIQYFGAGTRLSVL.

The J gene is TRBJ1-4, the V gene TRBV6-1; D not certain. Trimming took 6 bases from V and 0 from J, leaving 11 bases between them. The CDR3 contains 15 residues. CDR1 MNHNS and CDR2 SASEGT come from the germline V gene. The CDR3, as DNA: TGTGCCAGCAGGTTTACTTATGCAACTAATGAAAAACTGTTTTTT. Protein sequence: CASRFTYATNEKLFF.

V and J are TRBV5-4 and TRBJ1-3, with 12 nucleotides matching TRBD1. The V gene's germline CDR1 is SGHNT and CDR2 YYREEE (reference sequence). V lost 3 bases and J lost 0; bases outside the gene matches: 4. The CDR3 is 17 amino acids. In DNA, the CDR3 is TGTGCCAGCAGCTCGGGACAGGGGGCCCTCTCTGGAAACACCATATATTTT. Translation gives CASSSGQGALSGNTIYF.

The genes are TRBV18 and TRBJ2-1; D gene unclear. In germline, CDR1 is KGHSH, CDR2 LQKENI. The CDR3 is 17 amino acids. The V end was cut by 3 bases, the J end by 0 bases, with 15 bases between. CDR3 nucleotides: TGTGCCAGCTCACCCATTGAACTTGTCTCCTCCTACAATGAGCAGTTCTTC. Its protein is CASSPIELVSSYNEQFF.